This record covers a single T cell receptor (beta chain). This record belongs to a study of T cells in tuberculosis. Cells were sorted from thawed PBMC rested overnight and stained with GMM-loaded CD1B tetramer, viability dye and anti-CD3. The CD1B tetramers carried C32 glucose monomycolate purified from Rhodococcus equi. Each donor contributed roughly 100,000 sorted tetramer-negative cells. The assay was immunoSEQ multiplex PCR, and TCRdb's table has in-frame clones only and misses some. Found here are approximately 88,000 clones, roughly 91% of them singletons; the top ten hold less than 2.5%. Germline assignment: CDR1 SGDLS and CDR2 YYNGEE. This CDR3 spans 15 amino acids. The ends were cut back, 4 bases at V and 1 base at J, with 11 bases in the middle.

This TCR was sampled from an adult woman with latent tuberculosis. Source material: CD1b-GMM tetramer-negative cells sorted from PBMCs. The rearrangement uses TRBV9 and TRBJ2-2; D ambiguous. The CDR3 DNA sequence: TGTGCCAGCAGCCCTGGGCCCTTGAACACCGGGGAGCTGTTTTTT. Translated: CASSPGPLNTGELFF.